The 23 T cell receptor beta chains given below trace back to one sample, sequenced in a study of T cell changes during pregnancy in multiple sclerosis. Sequencing was performed with immunoSEQ multiplex PCR; in TCRdb, only in-frame clones are kept and a portion is missing. The sample comprises tens of thousands of clones, 90% to 95% of which are singletons, and 1% to 1.5% rests with the top ten. Sequenced material: peripheral blood, taken after pregnancy. The receptor set was obtained from a female donor in good health, enrolled as a control in a pregnancy study.

The CDR3 DNA reads as TGTGCCACGACCGCAGGGGAAGGGCAGGGCCTCTATGGCTACACCTTC. This gives the protein CATTAGEGQGLYGYTF. The chain has TRBV10-3 and TRBJ1-2; D may be TRBD1 (6 bases). Germline V gene sequence: CDR1 ENHRY, CDR2 SYGVKD. V lost 10 bases to trimming and J lost 4 bases, with 25 bases between them. The CDR3 spans 16 residues.

This clone has only one observation. This chain joins TRBV7-2 and TRBJ1-1; D may be TRBD1 (5 bases). V lost 3 bases to trimming and J lost 4 bases, with 15 bases between them. The germline CDR1 and CDR2 sequences are SGHTA and FQGNSA. The CDR3 sequence is 15 residues long. The CDR3: CASSLMQGMGTEAFF. CDR3 DNA: TGTGCCAGCAGCTTGATGCAGGGTATGGGCACTGAAGCTTTCTTT.

The CDR3 DNA reads TGTGCCAGCAGCTTGAGTCACATCTACGAGCAGTACTTC. Residues: CASSLSHIYEQYF. The chain carries TRBV5-6 and TRBJ2-7, with no clear D. The V and J ends lost 1 base and 3 bases respectively, with 8 bases between them. This CDR3 region has 13 residues. Germline CDR1 SGHDT, CDR2 YYEEEE.

In its sample, this clone was seen once. The J gene is TRBJ1-4, the V gene TRBV29-1; 9 bases are a match to TRBD1. The trim removed 7 bases at V and 8 bases at J, leaving 8 bases unmatched. The germline gives CDR1 SQVTM, CDR2 ANQGSEA. The length of the CDR3 is 13 residues. The CDR3 reads CSGGGQGGEKLFF. As DNA, the CDR3 is TGCAGCGGAGGGGGACAGGGAGGGGAAAAACTGTTTTTT.

This clone was picked up one time. This chain links TRBV2 with TRBJ1-2; D gene unclear. Germline assignment: CDR1 SNHLY and CDR2 FYNNEI. CDR3 size: 15 residues. V was trimmed by 7 bases and J by 6 bases, leaving 21 bases between them. CDR3 in amino acids: CASKRAGGLGNGYTF. The CDR3 DNA follows: TGTGCCAGCAAGAGGGCAGGCGGCTTGGGCAATGGCTACACCTTC.

The chain joins TRBV4-3 to TRBJ1-1, with TRBD1 matching over 8 bases. The CDR3 covers 16 residues. From germline, CDR1 is LGHNA and CDR2 YSLEER. V lost 3 bases, J lost 5 bases, and 11 bases stayed unmatched. CDR3: CASSQGTGPLRTEAFF. The DNA of the CDR3 is TGCGCCAGCAGCCAGGGGACAGGCCCTTTGAGGACTGAAGCTTTCTTT.

This sequence joins TRBV27 and TRBJ2-4, with a tentative D call TRBD2 (6 bases). Trimming took 6 bases from V and 6 from J, leaving 18 bases between them. Germline V gene data show CDR1 as MNHEY and CDR2 as SMNVEV (reference sequence). The CDR3 runs to 15 residues. CDR3: CASRPLGAGPNIQYF. The CDR3 DNA reads TGTGCCAGCAGGCCATTAGGGGCGGGGCCAAACATTCAGTACTTC.

This clone was picked up one time. This sequence joins TRBV12-5 and TRBJ2-5, with a weak D call TRBD1 (5 bases). CDR1 LGHNT and CDR2 FRNRAP come from the germline V gene. This CDR3 region has 14 residues. V was pared by 1 base and J by 4 bases, with 10 bases between. The CDR3 spells CASGLGQGVETQYF. CDR3 sequence (DNA): TGTGCTAGTGGTTTGGGGCAAGGGGTAGAGACCCAGTACTTC.

The chain couples TRBV6-5 to TRBJ1-1; 8 nucleotides line up with TRBD1. The CDR3 totals 14 residues. The V and J ends lost 2 bases and 5 bases, in that order; junction bases with no gene match: 4. Germline V CDR1 and CDR2: MNHEY, SVGAGI. The CDR3 bases are TGTGCCAGCAGTTACCGCAGGGGGCAAACTGAAGCTTTCTTT. Protein sequence: CASSYRRGQTEAFF.

This chain links TRBV5-1 with TRBJ2-3, with unresolved D. The germline V and J ends were trimmed by 0 bases and 0 bases, with 5 bases remaining between them. CDR3 length equals 14 residues. Germline V gene data show CDR1 as SGHRS and CDR2 as YFSETQ. CDR3 residues: CASSLAQSTDTQYF. In DNA, the CDR3 is TGCGCCAGCAGCTTGGCGCAGAGCACAGATACGCAGTATTTT.

This clone has more than one count but fewer than ten. The chain employs TRBV5-1 and TRBJ1-1; unclear D gene. Trimming removed 2 bases at V and 5 bases at J, with 13 bases between. The V gene's germline CDR1 is SGHRS and CDR2 YFSETQ. CDR3 length: 14 amino acids. The CDR3 region is CASSFKLSGTEAFF. In nucleotides, the CDR3 is TGCGCCAGCAGCTTCAAGCTGTCCGGGACTGAAGCTTTCTTT.

The genes are TRBV10-2 and TRBJ2-3; weak D call: TRBD1 (5 bases). V was trimmed by 4 bases and J by 0 bases, leaving 11 bases between them. The germline CDR1 and CDR2 sequences are WSHSY and SAAADI. CDR3 size: 15 residues. The CDR3 DNA is TGCGCCAGCAGTGGTCAGACAGCTAGCACAGATACGCAGTATTTT. Protein product: CASSGQTASTDTQYF.

This chain links TRBV10-3 with TRBJ2-1, with TRBD2 identical over 7 bases. CDR1 ENHRY and CDR2 SYGVKD come from the germline V gene. J gave up 0 bases and V 2 bases, and 10 bases lay outside the gene matches. The CDR3 runs 18 residues. The DNA for the CDR3 is TGTGCCATCAGTGAGCTGGGGGTGGGGGGGAGCTCCTACAATGAGCAGTTCTTC. Residues: CAISELGVGGSSYNEQFF.

This clone was observed once. The rearrangement links TRBV5-4 to TRBJ1-1; D uncertain. The CDR3 totals 14 residues. CDR1 and CDR2 (germline): SGHNT, YYREEE (reference sequence). V lost 0 bases and J 6 bases, leaving 12 bases between the germline ends. CDR3 region: CASSLGRLLAEAFF. CDR3 coding DNA: TGTGCCAGCAGCTTGGGCCGGTTGCTCGCTGAAGCTTTCTTT.

The chain combines TRBV11-3 with TRBJ1-6; perhaps TRBD1 as D (6 bases). V was trimmed by 5 bases and J by 8 bases, leaving 16 bases between them. The CDR3 is 15 residues long. CDR1 and CDR2 (germline): SGHNT, YENEEA. CDR3 nucleotides: TGTGCCAGCAGCCCCGGGACACCTCAGGATTCACCCCTCCACTTT. Its translation: CASSPGTPQDSPLHF.

This chain connects TRBV6-1 to TRBJ2-5; possibly TRBD2 for D (5 bases). Trimming removed 6 bases at V and 5 bases at J, with 16 bases between. The CDR3 has 14 residues. Germline assignment: CDR1 MNHNS and CDR2 SASEGT. For the CDR3, the DNA is TGTGCCAGCAGCGGGATTTTCTACGGGGAGACCCAGTACTTC. Residues: CASSGIFYGETQYF.

This clone appeared a single time. The chain joins TRBV4-3 to TRBJ1-4; the D is unclear. Germline-derived CDR1 and CDR2 are LGHNA and YSLEER. The germline V and J ends were trimmed by 0 bases and 8 bases, with 10 bases remaining between them. The CDR3 loop spans 14 amino acids. The CDR3 DNA sequence: TGCGCCAGCAGCCAAGACCTACACGGGGAAAAACTGTTTTTT. Its protein is CASSQDLHGEKLFF.

The rearrangement links TRBV9 to TRBJ2-1, with 9 bases identical to TRBD1. V was clipped by 5 bases and J by 8 bases; unmatched bases: 2. The CDR3 is 12 residues long. Germline V CDR1 and CDR2: SGDLS, YYNGEE. CDR3 amino acids: CASSWTGDEQFF. The CDR3 nucleotides read TGTGCCAGCAGTTGGACAGGGGATGAGCAGTTCTTC.

The chain has TRBV2 and TRBJ2-3, with D possibly being TRBD2 (7 bases). The CDR3 covers 13 residues. Germline V CDR1 and CDR2: SNHLY, FYNNEI. V lost 6 bases to trimming and J lost 9 bases, with 16 bases between them. The DNA of the CDR3 is TGTGCCAGCAGAGGCGGGGGCCATGGGACGCAGTATTTT. Translating it yields CASRGGGHGTQYF.

The chain has TRBV7-2 and TRBJ1-2; 9 bases fit TRBD1. J lost 2 bases, V lost 6 bases, and 10 bases had no gene match. Looked up from germline, CDR1 is SGHTA and CDR2 is FQGNSA. This CDR3 has 16 amino acids. CDR3: CASRKAGTGINYGYTF. DNA of the CDR3: TGTGCCAGCAGAAAAGCCGGGACAGGGATCAACTATGGCTACACCTTC.

V and J are TRBV9 and TRBJ1-2; D possibly corresponds to TRBD1 (6 bases). The germline V gene has CDR1 SGDLS and CDR2 YYNGEE. V dropped 0 bases and J dropped 7 bases, with 10 bases sitting between them. The length of the CDR3 is 13 residues. DNA of the CDR3: TGTGCCAGCAGCGTAGAGGGGGAAGTTGGCTACACCTTC. This encodes CASSVEGEVGYTF. The whole variable domain, remainder taken from reference TRBV9 and TRBJ1-2, is DSGVTQTPKHLITATGQRVTLRCSPRSGDLSVYWYQQSLDQGLQFLIQYYNGEERAKGNILERFSAQQFPDLHSELNLSSLELGDSALYFCASSVEGEVGYTFGSGTRLTVV.

The V and J genes are TRBV9 and TRBJ2-1; 10 positions agree with TRBD2. V shed 0 bases, J shed 4 bases, and the junction held 4 bases outside the gene matches. This CDR3 comprises 16 residues. Germline lookup yields CDR1 SGDLS and CDR2 YYNGEE. CDR3: CASSVEVSGGYNEQFF. In DNA form, the CDR3 reads TGTGCCAGCAGCGTAGAGGTTAGCGGGGGGTACAATGAGCAGTTCTTC.

The chain recombines TRBV10-3 with TRBJ1-2; TRBD1 might be the D (5 bases). This CDR3 has 13 amino acids. From germline, CDR1 is ENHRY and CDR2 SYGVKD. Trimming stripped 0 bases from V and 8 bases from J, with 10 bases between. The CDR3 bases are TGTGCCATCAGTGAGTCGGGCAGGGTAGGCTACACCTTC. Its protein is CAISESGRVGYTF.